The clone carrying this T cell receptor beta chain was picked up many times. Its antigen is unknown. The data derive from a study of metastatic and nonmetastatic thyroid tumors. The overall study: Repertoire data that came from the blood and tumor or nodule tissue of malignant and benign thyroid patients were compared. Findings and limits, study-wide: The reported finding was significantly higher TCR beta diversity in malignant thyroid tumors relative to benign nodules, in blood and tumor.

The CDR3 is 14 residues long. V was shortened by 3 bases and J by 4 bases, with 11 bases between the two germline ends. Germline lookup yields CDR1 KGHDR and CDR2 SFDVKD. Thyroid surgery was preceded by no treatment in any patient. As originally analysed: Using the CDR3 differences seen across clinicopathological groups, the authors built a distant-metastasis classifier for papillary thyroid cancer, which was meant to discriminate distant-metastatic patients. TCRdb re-called the PCR reads through MiXCR. TCRdb's processing, not the study's, gives the V and J calls here. This sample yields some 41,000 clones, of which roughly 14% are seen a single time; 9.5% belongs to the top ten.

The clonotype was recovered from a female donor with papillary thyroid cancer or a benign thyroid nodule (not recorded which). Some clones in this sample may be carry-over from other donors' samples. V is TRBV24-1 and J is TRBJ1-1; unclear D gene. Specimen: blood. CDR3 nucleotides: TGTGCCACCAGTGATGTGGGGTTGGGCACTGAAGCTTTCTTT. Its translation: CATSDVGLGTEAFF.